The 17 T cell receptor beta chains below come from one sample, sequenced in a study of blood T cell repertoires in COVID-19. The assay was immunoSEQ multiplex PCR, and TCRdb's table has in-frame clones only and misses some. Among 200,000 or so clones, 80% to 90% were seen once, and the ten largest hold about 10%. The sample comprised peripheral blood. Receptors originate from a woman older than 75 with COVID-19, enrolled during active disease.

The chain combines TRBV7-8 with TRBJ2-5; a weak D match, TRBD2 (5 bases). The V end lost 4 bases, the J end lost 5 bases, and 20 bases lay between the germline ends. Germline values: CDR1 SGHVS, CDR2 FQNEAQ. The CDR3 runs to 16 residues. CDR3 nucleotide sequence: TGTGCCAGCAGCTCGTCCGGACCTATTCGAGGGGAGACCCAGTACTTC. This encodes CASSSSGPIRGETQYF.

The rearrangement uses TRBV7-9 and TRBJ2-1, with 11 nucleotides matching TRBD2. This CDR3 comprises 16 residues. Trimming removed 4 bases from V and 7 bases from J; junction bases left unmatched: 9. In germline, CDR1 is SEHNR, CDR2 FQNEAQ (reference sequence). The CDR3 loop reads CASSSRTSGGGNEQFF. In nucleotides, the CDR3 is TGTGCCAGCAGCTCCCGAACTAGCGGGGGTGGGAATGAGCAGTTCTTC.

This sequence joins TRBV4-3 and TRBJ2-7, with D uncertain. The V end lost 4 bases, the J end lost 6 bases, and 10 bases lay between the germline ends. This CDR3 has 12 residues. Germline loops: CDR1 LGHNA, CDR2 YSLEER. CDR3 loop: CASSRAEGEQYF. The CDR3 nucleotides are TGCGCCAGCAGCCGGGCAGAAGGCGAGCAGTACTTC.

This chain joins TRBV7-3 and TRBJ2-7, with unresolved D. This CDR3 spans 16 amino acids. Between the trimmed V and J ends, which lost 3 bases and 0 bases, there was a span of 15 bases. Per germline, CDR1 SGHTA and CDR2 FQGTGA. The CDR3 region has the DNA TGTGCCAGCAGCTTTAGTTCAGGCTCCAGCTCCTACGAGCAGTACTTC. Protein: CASSFSSGSSSYEQYF. The variable domain in full, completed from reference TRBV7-3 and TRBJ2-7, reads GAGVSQTPSNKVTEKGKYVELRCDPISGHTALYWYRQSLGQGPEFLIYFQGTGAADDSGLPNDRFFAVRPEGSVSTLKIQRTERGDSAVYLCASSFSSGSSSYEQYFGPGTRLTVT.

V gene TRBV9 combines with J gene TRBJ1-5; D gene unclear. The CDR3 runs to 14 residues. Deletions cut 2 bases from V and 6 bases from J, with 12 bases between. Germline V gene lookup returns CDR1 SGDLS and CDR2 YYNGEE. This chain's CDR3 is CASSVAQAGQPQHF. The CDR3 coding sequence is TGTGCCAGCAGCGTTGCCCAGGCGGGTCAGCCCCAGCATTTT.

Points on this clone: The same CDR3 also results from other DNA sequences found in this sample. The rearrangement links TRBV29-1 to TRBJ1-1, with 11 bases identical to TRBD1. The CDR3 is made up of 13 amino acids. Trimming took 6 bases from V and 1 from J; bases not matched to a gene: 1. Looked up from germline, CDR1 is SQVTM and CDR2 is ANQGSEA. Here the CDR3 reads CSVGQGANTEAFF. CDR3 DNA: TGCAGCGTAGGACAGGGGGCGAACACTGAAGCTTTCTTT.

The rearrangement joins TRBV7-2 to TRBJ2-3; TRBD2 is a possible D gene (5 bases). There are 15 residues in the CDR3. Germline CDR1 reads SGHTA; CDR2 reads FQGNSA. V was cut by 5 bases and J by 3 bases, with 15 bases left in between. The CDR3 spells CASSLTDSNTDTQYF. Here the CDR3 DNA reads TGTGCCAGCAGCCTAACGGACTCCAATACAGATACGCAGTATTTT.

This clone is a singleton in its sample. At one end, the junction sequence differs from germline, possibly due to a read error. V usage is TRBV7-7 and J usage is TRBJ2-1, with TRBD2 matching over 8 bases. The CDR3 is made up of 17 amino acids. CDR1 and CDR2 from the germline V gene are SSHAT and FNYEAQ (reference sequence). The CDR3 loop is CASSLQPGGFGNNEQFF. The CDR3 coding sequence is TGTGCTAGCAGCTTACAACCGGGGGGGTTTGGAAACAATGAGCAGTTCTTC.

The chain is built from TRBV19 and TRBJ1-5, with D perhaps TRBD1 (5 bases). Looked up from germline, CDR1 is LNHDA and CDR2 is SQIVND (reference sequence). This CDR3 spans 14 amino acids. Trimming took off 8 bases at V and 4 bases at J, with 15 bases between the two ends. CDR3 coding DNA: TGTGCCAGTCAGGGCGGCAGCCATAATCAGCCCCAGCATTTT. It translates to CASQGGSHNQPQHF.

J is TRBJ2-5 and V is TRBV2; 8 bases align to TRBD1. CDR3 length: 13 amino acids. The germline V gene encodes CDR1 SNHLY and CDR2 FYNNEI. The V segment lost 8 bases and the J segment 1 base; nucleotides outside the gene matches: 3. CDR3 DNA sequence: TGTGCCAGCGGTGGACAGGGCCAAGAGACCCAGTACTTC. Translating it yields CASGGQGQETQYF.

The genes are TRBV7-9 and TRBJ2-6, with 7 bases lining up with TRBD1. The length of the CDR3 is 15 residues. CDR1 and CDR2 from the germline V gene are SEHNR and FQNEAQ (reference sequence). V lost 4 bases to trimming and J lost 4 bases; unmatched junction nucleotides: 4. CDR3 sequence: CASSSTGVGANVLTF. The CDR3 DNA reads as TGTGCCAGCAGCTCTACAGGGGTCGGGGCCAACGTCCTGACTTTC.

This chain links TRBV12-3 or TRBV12-4 with TRBJ2-3; the match to TRBD2 covers 7 bases. The CDR3 runs 13 residues. V was pared by 5 bases and J by 2 bases, with 1 base of the junction left unmatched. CDR3 residues: CASSRDYTDTQYF. Here the CDR3 DNA reads TGTGCCAGCAGTAGGGACTACACAGATACGCAGTATTTT.

The chain carries TRBV7-9 and TRBJ2-2, with D uncertain. The CDR3 is made up of 14 amino acids. V was trimmed by 1 base and J by 4 bases, leaving 7 bases between them. CDR1 is SEHNR and CDR2 is FQNEAQ in the germline V gene (reference sequence). Here the CDR3 reads CASSLGDITGELFF. DNA of the CDR3: TGTGCCAGCAGCTTAGGTGACATCACCGGGGAGCTGTTTTTT. Together with reference TRBV7-9 and TRBJ2-2, the CDR3 gives the full variable domain: DTGVSQNPRHKITKRGQNVTFRCDPISEHNRLYWYRQTLGQGPEFLTYFQNEAQLEKSRLLSDRFSAERPKGSFSTLEIQRTEQGDSAMYLCASSLGDITGELFFGEGSRLTVL.

The chain has TRBV15 and TRBJ2-5; D gene uncertain. The CDR3 sequence is 13 residues long. V shed 1 base and J shed 5 bases, with 8 bases lying between them. From germline, CDR1 is LNHNV and CDR2 YYDKDF (reference sequence). This CDR3 reads CATSRAQVETQYF. In DNA, the CDR3 is TGTGCCACCAGCAGAGCGCAGGTGGAGACCCAGTACTTC.

In its sample, this clone was seen a few times. The chain combines TRBV4-2 with TRBJ1-3, with D perhaps TRBD1 (6 bases). Trimming left V 6 bases short and J 10 bases short, with 16 bases between. The CDR3 is 13 residues long. CDR1 and CDR2 (germline): LGHNA, YNFKEQ. The CDR3 region is CASRTTGSWTIYF. CDR3 nucleotides: TGTGCCAGCAGAACCACAGGGTCTTGGACCATATATTTT.

This rearrangement joins TRBV19 to TRBJ1-5; a possible D gene is TRBD1 (6 bases). The ends were cut back, 6 bases at V and 1 base at J, with 13 bases in the middle. CDR1 LNHDA and CDR2 SQIVND come from the germline V gene (reference sequence). The CDR3 covers 15 residues. The CDR3 DNA is TGTGCCAGTAGGGTGGGGGCAGGGAGCAATCAGCCCCAGCATTTT. It specifies CASRVGAGSNQPQHF.

Comments on this clone: An end of the junction does not agree with germline; a read error may underlie this. This chain joins TRBV5-6 and TRBJ2-7, with D tentatively TRBD2 (6 bases). The CDR3 runs to 10 residues. Germline V CDR1 and CDR2: SGHDT, YYEEEE. CDR3 bases: TGTGCCAGCAGCTCCCTGCTAGCGCTCTTC. Residues: CASSSLLALF.